The 15 T cell receptor beta chains below were found in one sample sequenced in a study of neurological immune-mediated disorders. Each CDR3 protein is one row after TCRdb ran MiXCR on the 5' RACE reads. Here the sample spans tens of thousands of distinct CDR3 sequences, roughly 15% being singletons. Sequencing used PBMCs. These receptors all stem from a woman in her thirties or forties in good health.

This clonotype has a count of ten or more. The rearrangement joins TRBV15 to TRBJ2-1, with a weak D call TRBD2 (6 bases). CDR1 is LNHNV and CDR2 is YYDKDF in the germline V gene (reference sequence). The CDR3 covers 16 residues. V gave up 0 bases and J gave up 6 bases, with 15 bases separating them. The CDR3 DNA sequence: TGTGCCACCAGCAGAGATCCGACTAGTATAGCCAATGAGCAGTTCTTC. Amino acid sequence: CATSRDPTSIANEQFF. The full variable domain, its missing parts supplied by reference TRBV15 and TRBJ2-1, is DAMVIQNPRYQVTQFGKPVTLSCSQTLNHNVMYWYQQKSSQAPKLLFHYYDKDFNNEADTPDNFQSRRPNTSFCFLDIRSPGLGDTAMYLCATSRDPTSIANEQFFGPGTRLTVL.

In its sample, this clonotype was seen many times. This chain uses TRBV5-1 with TRBJ2-3, with D perhaps given as TRBD1 or TRBD2 (5 bases each). Trimming removed 4 bases at V and 3 bases at J, with 6 bases between. The germline gives CDR1 SGHRS, CDR2 YFSETQ. The CDR3 runs 12 residues. The CDR3 DNA follows: TGCGCCAGCAGCGAGGGGACAGATACGCAGTATTTT. As protein: CASSEGTDTQYF.

In its sample, this clonotype was seen many times. CDR3 region: CSARDPWNSSGGTCTGELFF. The CDR3 DNA reads as TGCAGTGCTAGAGACCCCTGGAATAGTAGCGGGGGGACCTGCACCGGGGAGCTGTTTTTT. This chain connects TRBV20-1 to TRBJ2-2, with 10 bases identical to TRBD2. Losses at the gene ends were 0 bases for V and 4 bases for J; bases not matched to a gene: 17. CDR3 size: 20 residues. Germline loops: CDR1 DFQATT, CDR2 SNEGSKA (reference sequence).

In its sample, this clonotype was seen many times. The V and J genes are TRBV7-2 and TRBJ1-4, with a possible D match to TRBD1 (5 bases). Per the germline V gene, CDR1 is SGHTA and CDR2 is FQGNSA. The V end was cut by 6 bases, the J end by 7 bases, with 15 bases between. The CDR3 is 14 residues long. The CDR3 DNA sequence: TGTGCCAGCAGAAAAGGGGCGGCGCGTGAAAAACTGTTTTTT. The encoded protein is CASRKGAAREKLFF.

Many counts were recorded for this clonotype. The rearrangement joins TRBV10-3 to TRBJ2-7; a weak D match, TRBD2 (7 bases). The CDR3 loop spans 14 amino acids. V was cut by 8 bases and J by 2 bases, with 16 bases left in between. Looked up from germline, CDR1 is ENHRY and CDR2 is SYGVKD. The CDR3 protein is CAIGDTGTTYEQYF. The CDR3 nucleotides read TGTGCCATCGGGGACACCGGGACTACCTACGAGCAGTACTTC.

The chain has TRBV4-1 and TRBJ2-1, with TRBD2 as a possible D gene (6 bases). V lost 0 bases, J lost 9 bases, and 15 bases lay in between. Germline V CDR1 and CDR2: MGHRA, YSYEKL. The CDR3 is made up of 15 amino acids. The CDR3 is CASSQDETGDTEQFF. DNA for the CDR3: TGCGCCAGCAGCCAAGATGAGACGGGGGATACTGAGCAGTTCTTC.

This clonotype was seen many times. J is TRBJ2-7 and V is TRBV27; D tentatively fits TRBD1 or TRBD2 (6 bases each). V lost 4 bases and J 4 bases, leaving 17 bases between the germline ends. Germline CDR1 is MNHEY and CDR2 is SMNVEV (reference sequence). CDR3 size: 15 residues. In nucleotides, the CDR3 is TGTGCCAGCAGTTATCCCCGAGGAGGGGGTTACGAGCAGTACTTC. Its protein is CASSYPRGGGYEQYF.

This clonotype was seen ten or more times. The chain is built from TRBV20-1 and TRBJ1-1; D call uncertain. CDR3 length equals 12 residues. Deletions cut 8 bases from V and 1 base from J, with 11 bases between. Germline V lookup: CDR1 DFQATT, CDR2 SNEGSKA (reference sequence). The CDR3 sequence: CSSLRGNTEAFF. The CDR3 DNA follows: TGCAGTTCTCTTCGGGGGAACACTGAAGCTTTCTTT.

This clonotype was observed at least ten times. The chain carries TRBV18 and TRBJ1-1; no clear D. Trimming pared 3 bases from V and 7 bases from J, leaving 12 bases between. Germline V CDR1 and CDR2: KGHSH, LQKENI. The CDR3 covers 13 residues. The CDR3 nucleotides read TGTGCCAGCTCACCCCAATCGGAGGATGAAGCTTTCTTT. Translation: CASSPQSEDEAFF.

This clonotype was seen many times. The chain couples TRBV28 to TRBJ2-3, with 8 bases aligning to TRBD2. J gave up 4 bases and V 4 bases, and 10 bases lay outside the gene matches. Per the germline V gene, CDR1 is MDHEN and CDR2 is SYDVKM. This CDR3 contains 16 residues. CDR3: CASSSLRGGSSDTQYF. In nucleotides, the CDR3 is TGTGCCAGCAGTTCCCTACGCGGGGGGAGTTCAGATACGCAGTATTTT. The variable domain in full, with the rest retrieved from reference TRBV28 and TRBJ2-3, is DVKVTQSSRYLVKRTGEKVFLECVQDMDHENMFWYRQDPGLGLRLIYFSYDVKMKEKGDIPEGYSVSREKKERFSLILESASTNQTSMYLCASSSLRGGSSDTQYFGPGTRLTVL.

This chain links TRBV19 with TRBJ2-3, with D possibly being TRBD1 or TRBD2 (6 bases each). The CDR3 is 12 amino acids. The V and J ends lost 7 bases and 6 bases respectively, with 11 bases between them. Looked up from germline, CDR1 is LNHDA and CDR2 is SQIVND (reference sequence). CDR3 sequence: CASNQGGDTQYF. CDR3 bases: TGTGCCAGTAACCAAGGGGGGGATACGCAGTATTTT.

This clonotype was seen many times. The chain employs TRBV7-2 and TRBJ1-6; a weak D match, TRBD1 (5 bases). The ends were cut back, 3 bases at V and 10 bases at J, with 10 bases in the middle. CDR1 and CDR2 (germline): SGHTA, FQGNSA. The CDR3 is made up of 13 amino acids. The CDR3 loop reads CASSFPGLSPLHF. As DNA, the CDR3 is TGTGCCAGCAGCTTTCCGGGGCTCTCACCCCTCCACTTT.

This clonotype was picked up a small number of times. The chain couples TRBV6-6 to TRBJ2-3, with D perhaps TRBD1 (5 bases). V dropped 5 bases and J dropped 3 bases, with 21 bases sitting between them. This CDR3 comprises 17 residues. CDR1 and CDR2 (germline): MNHNY, SVGAGI (reference sequence). CDR3 residues: CASSGKTQGHWTDTQYF. In DNA, the CDR3 is TGTGCCAGCAGTGGAAAAACCCAGGGTCACTGGACAGATACGCAGTATTTT.

This clonotype was recorded many times. The rearrangement links TRBV5-1 to TRBJ2-3; TRBD2 matches 13 bases. Germline assignment: CDR1 SGHRS and CDR2 YFSETQ. V trimming: 3 bases; J trimming: 4 bases; junction bases outside the gene matches: 8. The CDR3 extends over 17 amino acids. CDR3 residues: CASSSRTSGGGADTQYF. In nucleotides, the CDR3 is TGCGCCAGCAGCTCCAGGACTAGCGGGGGCGGGGCAGATACGCAGTATTTT.

The CDR3 is CSAPGQDYQPQHF. CDR3 in DNA: TGCAGTGCCCCCGGACAGGACTATCAGCCCCAGCATTTT. This chain connects TRBV20-1 to TRBJ1-5; TRBD1 matches 7 bases. The CDR3 has 13 amino acids. The ends lost 6 bases at V and 5 bases at J; junction bases unmatched: 7. Germline-derived CDR1 and CDR2 are DFQATT and SNEGSKA (reference sequence).